This is a list of T cell receptor beta chains from one sample in a study of blood T cell repertoires in COVID-19. TCRdb's copy holds only in-frame clones and misses some; the assay was immunoSEQ multiplex PCR. The sample holds about 210,000 clones, more than 75% seen once. Source material: peripheral blood. Receptors were obtained from a woman in her forties with acute or convalescent COVID-19. CDR3s include the opening cysteine and the closing phenylalanine or tryptophan. Each record gives: J gene, V gene, CDR3 protein.

>TRBJ1-2|TRBV11-2
CASRGYRDTTKGYTF
>TRBJ1-5|TRBV10-3
CAISESTPGGSNQPQHF
>TRBJ2-1|TRBV7-2
CASSLVRTGYDNEQFF
>TRBJ1-1|TRBV5-6
CASSFVRTEAFF
>TRBJ2-5|TRBV6-2/TRBV6-3
CASSSAETQYF
>TRBJ1-5|TRBV19
CASSIVGQSYQPQHF
>TRBJ2-3|TRBV4-1
CASSQSPGLATHDTQYF
>TRBJ2-5|TRBV7-2
CASSLGSLGGETQYF
>TRBJ2-7|TRBV11-3
CASSLEGGEQYF
>TRBJ1-2|TRBV4-1
CASSQVATGNYGYTF